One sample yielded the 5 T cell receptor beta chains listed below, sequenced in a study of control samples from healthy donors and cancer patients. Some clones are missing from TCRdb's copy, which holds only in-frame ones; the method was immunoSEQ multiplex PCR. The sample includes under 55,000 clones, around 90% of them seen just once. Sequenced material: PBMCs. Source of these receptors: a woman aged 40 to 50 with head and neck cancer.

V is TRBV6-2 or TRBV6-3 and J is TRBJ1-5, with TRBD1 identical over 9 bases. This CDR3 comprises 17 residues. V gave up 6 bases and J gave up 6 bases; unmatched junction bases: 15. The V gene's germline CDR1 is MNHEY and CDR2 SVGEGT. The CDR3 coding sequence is TGTGCCAGCAGCCCCAACCATTACAGGGGGCTGGGTCAGCCCCAGCATTTT. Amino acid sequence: CASSPNHYRGLGQPQHF.

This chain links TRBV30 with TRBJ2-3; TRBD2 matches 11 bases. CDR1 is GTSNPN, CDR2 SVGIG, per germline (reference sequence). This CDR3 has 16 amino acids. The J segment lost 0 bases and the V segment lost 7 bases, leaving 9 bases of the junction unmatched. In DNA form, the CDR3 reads TGTGCCTCAAAAACTAGCGGGGGAACTAGCACAGATACGCAGTATTTT. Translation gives CASKTSGGTSTDTQYF.

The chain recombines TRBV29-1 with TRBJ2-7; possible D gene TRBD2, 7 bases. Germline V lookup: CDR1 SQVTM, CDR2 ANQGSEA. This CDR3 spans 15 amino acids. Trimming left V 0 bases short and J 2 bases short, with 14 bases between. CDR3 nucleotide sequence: TGCAGCGTTGAAGATGGGGGGGCGTTCGCCTACGAGCAGTACTTC. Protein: CSVEDGGAFAYEQYF.

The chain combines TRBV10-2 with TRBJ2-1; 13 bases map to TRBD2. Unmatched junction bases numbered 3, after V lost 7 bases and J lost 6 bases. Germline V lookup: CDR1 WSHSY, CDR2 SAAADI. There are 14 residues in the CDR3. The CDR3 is CASTRTSGGNEQFF. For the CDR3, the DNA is TGCGCCAGCACTCGGACTAGCGGGGGCAATGAGCAGTTCTTC.

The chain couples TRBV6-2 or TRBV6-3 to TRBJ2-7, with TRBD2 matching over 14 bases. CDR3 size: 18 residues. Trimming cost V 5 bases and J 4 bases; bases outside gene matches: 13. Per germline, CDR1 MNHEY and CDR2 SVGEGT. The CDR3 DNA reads TGTGCCAGCAGTCAGGGACTAGCGGGGGCTCTGGGAGGATACGAGCAGTACTTC. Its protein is CASSQGLAGALGGYEQYF.